A single T cell receptor (beta chain) is shown here with its context. Antigen: not known. This sample is part of a study of T cells after yellow fever vaccination. TCR cDNA, made by 5'RACE template switching, carried an added universal primer site and UMIs. A single record per CDR3 protein comes from TCRdb applying MiXCR to the 5' RACE reads. The table has nearly 550,000 distinct CDR3 sequences, under 25% seen once. Trimming removed 2 bases at V and 2 bases at J, with 8 bases between. The CDR3 sequence is 14 residues long. Study conclusions and caveats: Booster sampling recovered most clones from primary vaccination (less than 97% CD4, roughly 86% CD8). FACS-sorted repertoires could harbor abundant contaminating bulk-population clonotypes.

The chain has TRBV12-3 or TRBV12-4 and TRBJ2-3; the D is unclear. Sequenced here: PBMCs, sampled 15 days after the yellow fever booster vaccination. The origin of this receptor is a man aged 25 to 40 who received the YFV17D yellow fever vaccine. CDR3 coding DNA: TGTGCCAGCAGTTTAATGGAGACCACAGATACGCAGTATTTT. This gives the protein CASSLMETTDTQYF.